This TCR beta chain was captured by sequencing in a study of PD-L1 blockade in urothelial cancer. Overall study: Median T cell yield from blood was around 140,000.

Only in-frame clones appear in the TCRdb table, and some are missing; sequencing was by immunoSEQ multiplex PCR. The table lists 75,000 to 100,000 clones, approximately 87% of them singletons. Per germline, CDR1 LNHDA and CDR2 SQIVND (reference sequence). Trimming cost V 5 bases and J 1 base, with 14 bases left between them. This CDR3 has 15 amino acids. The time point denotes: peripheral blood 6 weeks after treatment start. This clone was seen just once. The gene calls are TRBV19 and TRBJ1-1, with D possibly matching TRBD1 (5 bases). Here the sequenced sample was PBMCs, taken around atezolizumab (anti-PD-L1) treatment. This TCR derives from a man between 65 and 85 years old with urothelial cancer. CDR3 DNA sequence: TGTGCCAGTAGTCTAGGGGCTCGACAGAACACTGAAGCTTTCTTT. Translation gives CASSLGARQNTEAFF.